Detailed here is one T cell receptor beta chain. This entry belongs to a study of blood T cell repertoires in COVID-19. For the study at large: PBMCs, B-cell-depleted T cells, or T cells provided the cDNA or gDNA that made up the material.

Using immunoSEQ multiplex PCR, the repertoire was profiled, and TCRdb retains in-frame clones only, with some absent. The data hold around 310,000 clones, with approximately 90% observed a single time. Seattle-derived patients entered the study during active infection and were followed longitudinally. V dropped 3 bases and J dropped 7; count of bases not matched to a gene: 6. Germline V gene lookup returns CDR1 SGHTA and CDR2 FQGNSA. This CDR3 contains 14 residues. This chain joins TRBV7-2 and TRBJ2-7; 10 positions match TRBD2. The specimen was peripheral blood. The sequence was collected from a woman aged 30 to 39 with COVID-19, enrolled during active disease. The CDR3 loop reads CASSFIAGGGEQYF. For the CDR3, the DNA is TGTGCCAGCAGCTTTATAGCGGGAGGAGGGGAGCAGTACTTC.